This TCR beta chain came from a study of T cell clones after liver transplantation. Sequencing used immunoSEQ multiplex PCR; TCRdb keeps in-frame clones, though not all of them. Of more than 100,000 clones detected, 84% appear once; the ten largest clones hold around 3%. The material was CD4+ T cells from blood, obtained approximately 4 years after liver transplant. The source of this sequence is a human patient who received a liver transplant. The graft donor may have contributed some T cells.

For the CDR3, the DNA is TGTGCCTGGAAAAAGGGGAACAGCCCTAATCAGCCCCAGCATTTT. Translating gives CAWKKGNSPNQPQHF. The chain couples TRBV30 to TRBJ1-5; tentative D call: TRBD1 (5 bases). V lost 4 bases to trimming and J lost 4 bases, with 17 bases between them. Germline CDR1 reads GTSNPN; CDR2 reads SVGIG (reference sequence). The CDR3 covers 15 residues.